The clone carrying this T cell receptor (beta chain) was seen repeatedly, ten times or more. The data derive from a study of prognosis after radiotherapy for stage I lung cancer. Study as a whole: The radiotherapy was SBRT split into 3 to 5 fractions, giving a biologically effective dose of at least 100 Gy.

TCR beta CDR3 amplification from genomic DNA was performed by two-round multiplex PCR. Gene-specific primers for each TRBV and TRBJ gene drove first-round PCR. Universal primers were used in the second round of PCR. TCRdb called the multiplex PCR reads again in MiXCR, with one record for every CDR3 protein. This table has 30,000 to 35,000 distinct CDR3 sequences, over 45% appearing once. V was trimmed by 3 bases and J by 9 bases, leaving 13 bases between them. There are 12 residues in the CDR3. Germline CDR1 is DFQATT and CDR2 is SNEGSKA (reference sequence). The chain employs TRBV20-1 and TRBJ2-3; D not certain. This clonotype was sampled from a donor over 45 with non-small cell lung cancer. The sample in question was PBMCs, obtained before or after stereotactic body radiation therapy (not recorded which). CDR3 in DNA: TGCAGTGCTAGGCCCTCTGCGGAGACGCAGTATTTT. Encoded protein: CSARPSAETQYF.